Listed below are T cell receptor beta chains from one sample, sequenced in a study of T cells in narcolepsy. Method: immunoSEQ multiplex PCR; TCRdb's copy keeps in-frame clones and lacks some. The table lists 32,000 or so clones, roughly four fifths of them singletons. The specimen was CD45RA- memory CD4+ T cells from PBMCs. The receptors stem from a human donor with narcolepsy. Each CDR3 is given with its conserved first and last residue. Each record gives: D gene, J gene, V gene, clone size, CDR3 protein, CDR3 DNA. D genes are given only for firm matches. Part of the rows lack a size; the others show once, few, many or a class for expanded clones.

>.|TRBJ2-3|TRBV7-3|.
CASSPQGLTDTQYF
TGTGCCAGCAGTCCCCAGGGGCTCACAGATACGCAGTATTTT
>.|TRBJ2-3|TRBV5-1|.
CASSFRQNTDTQYF
TGCGCCAGCAGCTTTCGCCAGAATACAGATACGCAGTATTTT
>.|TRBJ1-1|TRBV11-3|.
CASSLGGTTFF
TGTGCCAGCAGCTTAGGGGGTACTACTTTCTTT
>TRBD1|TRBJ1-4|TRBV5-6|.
CASSGGQGVLNEKLFF
TGTGCCAGCAGCGGGGGACAGGGGGTACTAAATGAAAAACTGTTTTTT
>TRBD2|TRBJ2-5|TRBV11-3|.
CASSLGLAGGQETQYF
TGTGCCAGCAGCTTGGGACTTGCGGGGGGGCAAGAGACCCAGTACTTC
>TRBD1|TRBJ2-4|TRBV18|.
CASSAFGQGLDIQYF
TGTGCCAGCTCTGCCTTTGGACAGGGCTTAGACATTCAGTACTTC
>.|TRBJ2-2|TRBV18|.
CASSPQGGTGELFF
TGTGCCAGCTCACCACAAGGGGGAACCGGGGAGCTGTTTTTT
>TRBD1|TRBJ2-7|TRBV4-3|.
CASSQGQGAPYEQYF
TGCGCCAGCAGCCAAGGACAGGGGGCCCCCTACGAGCAGTACTTC
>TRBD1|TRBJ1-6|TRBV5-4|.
CASSRGQGGGSPLHF
TGTGCCAGCAGTAGAGGACAGGGCGGGGGTTCACCCCTCCACTTT
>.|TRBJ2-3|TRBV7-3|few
CASSYTQGGPDTQYF
TGTGCCAGCAGCTATACCCAAGGGGGACCCGATACGCAGTATTTT
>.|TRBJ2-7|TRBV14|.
CASSPLQGFNEQYF
TGTGCCAGCAGCCCCCTCCAGGGGTTCAACGAGCAGTACTTC
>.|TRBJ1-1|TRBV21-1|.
CASRPRRGRGTEAFF
TGTGCCAGCAGGCCCCGGAGGGGGCGAGGTACTGAAGCTTTCTTT
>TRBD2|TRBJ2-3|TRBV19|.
CASTPSGEDTQYF
TGTGCCAGTACCCCTAGCGGGGAGGATACGCAGTATTTT
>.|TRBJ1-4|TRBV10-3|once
CAISESGGANEKLFF
TGTGCCATCAGTGAGTCGGGGGGCGCCAATGAAAAACTGTTTTTT
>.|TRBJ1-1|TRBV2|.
CASTYSTEAFF
TGTGCCAGCACGTATTCCACTGAAGCTTTCTTT
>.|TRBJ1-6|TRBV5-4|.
CASSLRNRATLHF
TGTGCCAGCAGCCTCCGTAATAGGGCAACCCTCCACTTT
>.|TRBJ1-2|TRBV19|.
CASTQESYGYTF
TGTGCCAGTACACAGGAATCCTATGGCTACACCTTC
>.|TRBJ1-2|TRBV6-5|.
CASSSSRIQASYGYTF
TGTGCCAGCAGTTCTTCCCGGATTCAGGCGAGCTATGGCTACACCTTC
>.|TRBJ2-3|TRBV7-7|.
CASSPFIGTDTQYF
TGTGCTAGCAGCCCCTTTATAGGCACAGATACGCAGTATTTT
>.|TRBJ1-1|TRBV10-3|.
CAISERGTEAFF
TGTGCCATCAGTGAAAGGGGGACTGAAGCTTTCTTT
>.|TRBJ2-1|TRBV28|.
CASSQSLGEQFF
TGTGCCAGCAGCCAAAGTCTAGGCGAGCAGTTCTTC
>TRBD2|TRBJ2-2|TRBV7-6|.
CASSLRPPAGGNTGELFF
TGTGCCAGCAGCTTAAGGCCCCCAGCGGGGGGGAACACCGGGGAGCTGTTTTTT
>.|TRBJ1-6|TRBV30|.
CAWSLGEGAPLHF
TGTGCCTGGAGTCTTGGAGAAGGGGCACCCCTCCACTTT
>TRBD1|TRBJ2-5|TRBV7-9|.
CASSLIQGAKTQYF
TGTGCCAGCAGCTTAATACAGGGGGCGAAGACCCAGTACTTC
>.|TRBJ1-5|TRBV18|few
CASSPLRAGRDQPQHF
TGTGCCAGCTCACCACTTCGGGCAGGGCGGGATCAGCCCCAGCATTTT
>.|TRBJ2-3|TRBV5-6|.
CASSLHLGTDTQYF
TGTGCCAGCAGCCTACACCTTGGCACAGATACGCAGTATTTT
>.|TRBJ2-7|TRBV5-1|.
CASSWAAVGAGGEQYF
TGCGCCAGCAGCTGGGCTGCGGTGGGGGCCGGCGGCGAGCAGTACTTC
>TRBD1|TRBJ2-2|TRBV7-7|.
CASRRTGVGTGELFF
TGTGCTAGCAGACGTACAGGGGTGGGCACCGGGGAGCTGTTTTTT
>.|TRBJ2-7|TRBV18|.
CASSPPNRGADYEQYF
TGTGCCAGCTCACCACCGAACCGGGGGGCAGACTACGAGCAGTACTTC
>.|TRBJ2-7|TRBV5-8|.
CASSFLRFGEQYF
TGTGCCAGCAGCTTCCTTAGGTTTGGGGAGCAGTACTTC
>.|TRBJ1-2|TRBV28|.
CASSLWGGATNYGYTF
TGTGCCAGCAGTTTATGGGGGGGGGCCACTAACTATGGCTACACCTTC
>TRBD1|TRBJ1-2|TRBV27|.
CASSSEGQGNYGYTF
TGTGCCAGCAGTTCAGAAGGACAGGGGAACTATGGCTACACCTTC
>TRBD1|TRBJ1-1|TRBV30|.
CAWSPGQVNTEAFF
TGTGCCTGGAGCCCGGGACAGGTGAACACTGAAGCTTTCTTT
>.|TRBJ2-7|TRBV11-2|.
CASRKQTYEQYF
TGTGCCAGCAGAAAACAGACCTACGAGCAGTACTTC
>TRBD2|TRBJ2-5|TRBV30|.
CAWNGGYQETQYF
TGTGCCTGGAACGGGGGGTACCAAGAGACCCAGTACTTC
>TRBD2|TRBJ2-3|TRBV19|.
CASSRTSIDTQYF
TGTGCCAGTAGTAGGACTAGCATAGATACGCAGTATTTT
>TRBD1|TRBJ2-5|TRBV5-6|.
CASSLRTGAAETQYF
TGTGCCAGCAGCTTGCGAACAGGGGCAGCGGAGACCCAGTACTTC
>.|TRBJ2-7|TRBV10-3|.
CATQTRASYEQYF
TGTGCCACTCAGACACGGGCCTCCTACGAGCAGTACTTC
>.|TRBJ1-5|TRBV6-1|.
CASRQGIQPQHF
TGTGCCAGCAGGCAGGGGATTCAGCCCCAGCATTTT
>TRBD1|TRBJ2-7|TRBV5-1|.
CASAPPGAGQVPVQYF
TGCGCCAGCGCTCCGCCGGGTGCGGGACAGGTTCCAGTGCAGTACTTC
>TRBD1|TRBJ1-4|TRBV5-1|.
CASSLEPTPGQREKLFF
TGCGCCAGCAGCTTGGAACCGACCCCGGGACAGAGGGAAAAACTGTTTTTT
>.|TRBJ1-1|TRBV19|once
CASQSGSGGTEAFF
TGTGCCAGTCAGAGCGGTTCCGGCGGCACCGAGGCTTTCTTT
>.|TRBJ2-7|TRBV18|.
CASSPPEGSSSYEQYF
TGTGCCAGCTCACCACCGGAGGGGTCAAGCTCCTACGAGCAGTACTTC
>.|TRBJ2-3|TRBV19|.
CASGQGGGIDTQYF
TGTGCCAGTGGACAGGGAGGGGGGATAGATACGCAGTATTTT
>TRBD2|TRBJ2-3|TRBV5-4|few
CASSDRGGYTDTQYF
TGTGCCAGCAGCGACCGGGGGGGGTACACAGATACGCAGTATTTT
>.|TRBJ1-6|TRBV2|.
CASRAGTFGPLHF
TGTGCCAGCAGAGCCGGGACCTTTGGTCCCCTCCACTTT
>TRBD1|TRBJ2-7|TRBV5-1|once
CASSLVGQGNEQYF
TGCGCCAGCAGCTTGGTGGGACAGGGAAACGAGCAGTACTTC
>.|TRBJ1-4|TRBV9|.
CASTAGPQKNEKLFF
TGTGCCAGCACCGCCGGACCACAGAAGAATGAAAAACTGTTTTTT
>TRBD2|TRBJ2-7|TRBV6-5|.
CASSSLRTSGAYEQYF
TGTGCCAGCAGTTCACTACGGACTAGCGGGGCCTACGAGCAGTACTTC
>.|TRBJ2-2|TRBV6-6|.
CASTLSGPEGAGELFF
TGTGCCAGCACCCTCTCGGGGCCCGAGGGCGCCGGGGAGCTGTTTTTT
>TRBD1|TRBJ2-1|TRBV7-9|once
CASSPRQGGINEQFF
TGTGCCAGCAGCCCCCGACAGGGGGGCATCAATGAGCAGTTCTTC
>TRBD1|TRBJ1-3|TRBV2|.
CASSAQGDGNTIYF
TGTGCCAGCAGTGCGCAGGGGGATGGAAACACCATATATTTT
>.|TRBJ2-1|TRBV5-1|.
CASSFSLRGDEQFF
TGCGCCAGCAGTTTTTCTCTCAGGGGGGATGAGCAGTTCTTC
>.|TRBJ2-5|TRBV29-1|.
CSVALLGETQYF
TGCAGCGTAGCGCTGCTTGGGGAGACCCAGTACTTC
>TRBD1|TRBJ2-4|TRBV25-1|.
CASSATGNIQYF
TGTGCCAGCAGTGCGACAGGGAACATTCAGTACTTC